The 25 T cell receptor beta chains below all came from one sample that was sequenced in a study of CD4+ T cells in melanoma. Generated by immunoSEQ multiplex PCR, the TCRdb table keeps only in-frame clones and is missing some. The sample consists of around 100,000 clones, roughly 90% of them appearing once. What was sequenced was peripheral blood. These receptors were collected from a human donor with melanoma.

The J gene is TRBJ2-5, the V gene TRBV28, with D possibly TRBD2 on 6 matching bases. There are 15 residues in the CDR3. CDR1 and CDR2 from the germline V gene are MDHEN and SYDVKM. Trimming shortened V by 1 base and J by 3 bases, and 12 bases separated the two germline ends. This chain's CDR3 is CASSLSGGEEETQYF. Written as DNA, the CDR3 is TGTGCCAGCAGTTTATCTGGCGGGGAGGAAGAGACCCAGTACTTC.

The chain carries TRBV30 and TRBJ2-1; 10 positions match TRBD2. The germline V gene has CDR1 GTSNPN and CDR2 SVGIG (reference sequence). With V trimmed by 4 bases and J by 6 bases, 6 bases remained unmatched. The CDR3 covers 14 residues. CDR3 sequence reads: CAWTAGGPSNEQFF. The CDR3 region has the DNA TGTGCCTGGACAGCGGGGGGGCCCAGCAATGAGCAGTTCTTC.

The V gene is TRBV7-2, the J gene TRBJ2-7; 9 nucleotides agree with TRBD1. The length of the CDR3 is 16 residues. Germline V lookup: CDR1 SGHTA, CDR2 FQGNSA. V gave up 4 bases and J gave up 2 bases; unmatched junction bases: 9. This CDR3 reads CASSSEQGALPYEQYF. In DNA, the CDR3 is TGTGCCAGCAGCTCAGAACAGGGGGCGCTTCCCTACGAGCAGTACTTC.

This chain uses TRBV7-2 with TRBJ1-2; D possibly corresponds to TRBD1 (5 bases). V lost 2 bases, J lost 0 bases, and 7 bases lay in between. Germline loops: CDR1 SGHTA, CDR2 FQGNSA. The CDR3 is 14 amino acids. CDR3 region: CASSLWGANYGYTF. The CDR3 coding sequence is TGTGCCAGCAGCTTATGGGGGGCTAACTATGGCTACACCTTC.

The genes are TRBV9 and TRBJ1-1; no reliable D call. V was cut by 0 bases and J by 4 bases, with 7 bases left in between. The CDR3 contains 13 residues. Germline V gene sequence: CDR1 SGDLS, CDR2 YYNGEE. CDR3: CASSVAPTTEAFF. Here the CDR3 DNA reads TGTGCCAGCAGCGTAGCCCCAACCACTGAAGCTTTCTTT.

The chain carries TRBV29-1 and TRBJ1-2; 11 bases map to TRBD1. The CDR3 is 12 amino acids. Looked up from germline, CDR1 is SQVTM and CDR2 is ANQGSEA. Unmatched junction bases numbered 1, after V lost 4 bases and J lost 6 bases. The CDR3: CSVGDRGDGYTF. The CDR3 DNA follows: TGCAGCGTTGGGGACAGGGGGGATGGCTACACCTTC.

The V call is TRBV29-1, the J call TRBJ2-1, with 7 bases that match TRBD1. The CDR3 consists of 13 residues. The germline V gene encodes CDR1 SQVTM and CDR2 ANQGSEA. V gave up 5 bases and J gave up 4 bases; unmatched junction bases: 5. The chain's CDR3 is CSVRPQGYNEQFF. CDR3 nucleotides: TGCAGCGTTCGCCCACAGGGGTACAATGAGCAGTTCTTC.

V usage is TRBV5-1 and J usage is TRBJ2-3, with D possibly TRBD2 on 5 matching bases. From germline, CDR1 is SGHRS and CDR2 YFSETQ. The V end lost 0 bases, the J end lost 5 bases, and 10 bases lay between the germline ends. This CDR3 has 14 residues. CDR3 in DNA: TGCGCCAGCAGCTTGGGAGGGAGATTAGATACGCAGTATTTT. This codes for CASSLGGRLDTQYF.

V gene TRBV9 combines with J gene TRBJ2-6; 7 positions agree with TRBD1. The CDR3 length is 18 residues. Germline CDR1 reads SGDLS; CDR2 reads YYNGEE. After removal of 3 bases from V and 0 bases from J, the junction contained 9 bases not matched to a gene. The CDR3 reads CASSGRQGSDSGANVLTF. The CDR3, as DNA: TGTGCCAGCAGCGGCCGACAGGGATCGGACTCTGGGGCCAACGTCCTGACTTTC.

The chain is built from TRBV4-2 and TRBJ2-7; D is ambiguous. The CDR3 covers 18 residues. The ends were cut back, 3 bases at V and 3 bases at J, with 24 bases in the middle. In germline, CDR1 is LGHNA, CDR2 YNFKEQ. The CDR3 nucleotides are TGTGCCAGCAGCCACAAATCGGGCCCAGAGACTTATCGCTACGAGCAGTACTTC. This sequence encodes CASSHKSGPETYRYEQYF.

V is TRBV7-9 and J is TRBJ1-6; D perhaps matches TRBD1 (5 bases). CDR1 and CDR2 (germline): SEHNR, FQNEAQ (reference sequence). The V end was cut by 7 bases, the J end by 10 bases, with 17 bases between. This CDR3 contains 14 residues. The chain's CDR3 is CASTGVGGRSPLHF. The CDR3 coding sequence is TGTGCCAGCACCGGAGTGGGGGGAAGATCACCCCTCCACTTT.

V and J are TRBV25-1 and TRBJ2-2, with D perhaps matching TRBD2 (5 bases). The CDR3 loop spans 16 amino acids. V was cut by 6 bases and J by 2 bases, with 16 bases left in between. Germline loops: CDR1 MGHDK, CDR2 SYGVNS. In DNA form, the CDR3 reads TGTGCCAGCAGCTCCTCACGGACTGTTAACACCGGGGAGCTGTTTTTT. This translates into CASSSSRTVNTGELFF.

V gene TRBV7-9 combines with J gene TRBJ2-5; TRBD2 agrees at 8 bases. The CDR3 sequence is 15 residues long. CDR1 and CDR2 from the germline V gene are SEHNR and FQNEAQ (reference sequence). The J segment lost 4 bases and the V segment lost 0 bases, leaving 4 bases of the junction unmatched. The CDR3 DNA reads as TGTGCCAGCAGCTTAGCGGCGGGGGGCGGAGAGACCCAGTACTTC. It encodes CASSLAAGGGETQYF. The full variable domain, its missing parts supplied by reference TRBV7-9 and TRBJ2-5, is DTGVSQNPRHKITKRGQNVTFRCDPISEHNRLYWYRQTLGQGPEFLTYFQNEAQLEKSRLLSDRFSAERPKGSFSTLEIQRTEQGDSAMYLCASSLAAGGGETQYFGPGTRLLVL.

The genes are TRBV14 and TRBJ2-7; D is unclear. Trimming stripped 2 bases from V and 1 base from J, with 6 bases between. The length of the CDR3 is 13 residues. CDR1 is SGHDN, CDR2 FVKESK, per germline. The CDR3, as DNA: TGTGCCAGCAGCCAACCCTCTTCCTACGAGCAGTACTTC. Its translation: CASSQPSSYEQYF.

The chain carries TRBV7-2 and TRBJ2-5; 8 bases are shared with TRBD2. The CDR3 has 16 residues. Germline V CDR1 and CDR2: SGHTA, FQGNSA. V lost 0 bases and J lost 4; bases outside the gene matches: 7. CDR3 in amino acids: CASSLAWAGGAETQYF. The DNA of the CDR3 is TGTGCCAGCAGCTTAGCTTGGGCGGGGGGAGCAGAGACCCAGTACTTC.

The V call is TRBV28, the J call TRBJ1-5, with D tentatively TRBD1 (5 bases). Trimming took 10 bases from V and 0 from J, leaving 16 bases between them. CDR1 MDHEN and CDR2 SYDVKM come from the germline V gene. The CDR3 contains 15 residues. The CDR3 loop reads CATVLGRNSNQPQHF. CDR3 nucleotides: TGTGCCACCGTCTTGGGGCGGAATAGCAATCAGCCCCAGCATTTT.

This clone was picked up a small number of times. The chain uses TRBV4-2 and TRBJ1-1, with TRBD1 matching 9 bases. CDR3 length: 14 residues. V gave up 1 base and J gave up 6 bases; unmatched junction bases: 3. Germline CDR1 is LGHNA and CDR2 is YNFKEQ. The CDR3 here is CASSQAYRGPEAFF. The CDR3 nucleotides are TGTGCCAGCAGCCAAGCCTACAGGGGGCCTGAAGCTTTCTTT.

This clone was recorded many times. This chain links TRBV11-2 with TRBJ1-3; D perhaps matches TRBD1 (6 bases). Per germline, CDR1 SGHAT and CDR2 FQNNGV. The CDR3 loop spans 13 amino acids. Trimming stripped 10 bases from V and 8 bases from J, with 18 bases between. CDR3 sequence reads: CATMGANRDTIYF. The CDR3 DNA follows: TGTGCCACCATGGGGGCAAATCGAGACACCATATATTTT.

The chain recombines TRBV6-5 with TRBJ1-2, with D maybe TRBD1 (5 bases). Germline CDR1 MNHEY, CDR2 SVGAGI. The V end was cut by 6 bases, the J end by 5 bases, with 16 bases between. The CDR3 runs 14 residues. DNA for the CDR3: TGTGCCAGCAGCCCCCGGGAGGGGAGGTATGGCTACACCTTC. Its translation: CASSPREGRYGYTF.

The V call is TRBV28, the J call TRBJ2-7; D gene ambiguous. This CDR3 has 12 residues. The germline V and J ends were trimmed by 2 bases and 1 base, with 3 bases remaining between them. Germline values: CDR1 MDHEN, CDR2 SYDVKM. Written as DNA, the CDR3 is TGTGCCAGCAGTTTAATTTCCTACGAGCAGTACTTC. Its translation: CASSLISYEQYF. Together with reference TRBV28 and TRBJ2-7, the CDR3 gives the full variable domain: DVKVTQSSRYLVKRTGEKVFLECVQDMDHENMFWYRQDPGLGLRLIYFSYDVKMKEKGDIPEGYSVSREKKERFSLILESASTNQTSMYLCASSLISYEQYFGPGTRLTVT.

V gene TRBV6-4 combines with J gene TRBJ2-1, with unresolved D. The CDR3 consists of 18 residues. V was clipped by 0 bases and J by 0 bases, with 15 bases between them. CDR1 MRHNA and CDR2 SNTAGT come from the germline V gene. CDR3 protein: CASSDSIRSAVSYNEQFF. CDR3 in DNA: TGTGCCAGCAGTGACTCGATCCGGAGCGCGGTCTCCTACAATGAGCAGTTCTTC.

The chain joins TRBV4-1 to TRBJ2-6; D call uncertain. V lost 1 base, J lost 2 bases, and 6 bases lay in between. Germline V gene lookup returns CDR1 MGHRA and CDR2 YSYEKL. The CDR3 extends over 15 amino acids. As DNA, the CDR3 is TGCGCCAGCAGCCAAGGGTGGGCTGGGGCCAACGTCCTGACTTTC. It specifies CASSQGWAGANVLTF.

The V gene is TRBV7-2, the J gene TRBJ2-7; D gene ambiguous. Deletions cut 5 bases from V and 3 bases from J, with 8 bases between. The CDR3 spans 12 residues. The germline CDR1 and CDR2 sequences are SGHTA and FQGNSA. CDR3 amino acids: CASSRTDYEQYF. The CDR3 DNA reads TGTGCCAGCAGCCGGACCGACTACGAGCAGTACTTC.

J is TRBJ2-2 and V is TRBV7-2, with a possible D match to TRBD1 (5 bases). This CDR3 spans 15 amino acids. The V gene lost 5 bases and the J gene lost 2 bases, with 12 bases spanning the gap. Looked up from germline, CDR1 is SGHTA and CDR2 is FQGNSA. The CDR3, as DNA: TGTGCCAGCAGCACCGGACACAGCAACACCGGGGAGCTGTTTTTT. Its translation: CASSTGHSNTGELFF.

V usage is TRBV5-1 and J usage is TRBJ2-6; D ambiguous. The CDR3 sequence is 15 residues long. Deletions cut 0 bases from V and 1 base from J, with 5 bases between. Germline CDR1 SGHRS, CDR2 YFSETQ. Here the CDR3 reads CASSLVHSGANVLTF. CDR3 nucleotide sequence: TGCGCCAGCAGCTTGGTGCATTCTGGGGCCAACGTCCTGACTTTC. Looking up the rest from reference TRBV5-1 and TRBJ2-6 gives the full variable domain: KAGVTQTPRYLIKTRGQQVTLSCSPISGHRSVSWYQQTPGQGLQFLFEYFSETQRNKGNFPGRFSGRQFSNSRSEMNVSTLELGDSALYLCASSLVHSGANVLTFGAGSRLTVL.